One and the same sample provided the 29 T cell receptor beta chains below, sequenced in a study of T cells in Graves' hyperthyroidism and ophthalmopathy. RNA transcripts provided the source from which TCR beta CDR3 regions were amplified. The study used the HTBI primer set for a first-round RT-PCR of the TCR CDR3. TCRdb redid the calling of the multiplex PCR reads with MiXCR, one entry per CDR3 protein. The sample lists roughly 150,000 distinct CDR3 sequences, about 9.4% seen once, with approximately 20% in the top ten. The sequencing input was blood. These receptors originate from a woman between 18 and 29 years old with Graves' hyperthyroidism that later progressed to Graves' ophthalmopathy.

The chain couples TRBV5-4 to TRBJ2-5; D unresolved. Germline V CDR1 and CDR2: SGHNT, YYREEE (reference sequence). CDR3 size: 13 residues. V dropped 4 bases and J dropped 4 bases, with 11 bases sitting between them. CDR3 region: CASSPLPGETQYF. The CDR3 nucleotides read TGTGCCAGCAGCCCCCTGCCGGGAGAGACCCAGTACTTC.

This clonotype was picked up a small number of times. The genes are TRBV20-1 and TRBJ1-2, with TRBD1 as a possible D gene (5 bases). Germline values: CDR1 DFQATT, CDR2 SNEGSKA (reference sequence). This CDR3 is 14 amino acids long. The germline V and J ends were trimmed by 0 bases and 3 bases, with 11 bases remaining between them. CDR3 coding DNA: TGCAGTGCTAGAGAAGCAGGGAGGGACTATGGCTACACCTTC. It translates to CSAREAGRDYGYTF.

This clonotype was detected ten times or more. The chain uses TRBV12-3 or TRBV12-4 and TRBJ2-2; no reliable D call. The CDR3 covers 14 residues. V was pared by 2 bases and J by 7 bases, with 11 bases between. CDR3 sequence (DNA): TGTGCCAGCAGTTTATTGAAGTTAGGCGGGGAGCTGTTTTTT. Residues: CASSLLKLGGELFF.

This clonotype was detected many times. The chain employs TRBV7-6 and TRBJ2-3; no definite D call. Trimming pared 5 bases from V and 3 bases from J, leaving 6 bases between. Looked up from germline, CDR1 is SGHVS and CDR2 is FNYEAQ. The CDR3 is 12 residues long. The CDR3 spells CASSPHTDTQYF. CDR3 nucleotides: TGTGCCAGCAGCCCCCATACAGATACGCAGTATTTT. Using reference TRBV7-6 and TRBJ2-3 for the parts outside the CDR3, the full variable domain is GAGVSQSPRYKVTKRGQDVALRCDPISGHVSLYWYRQALGQGPEFLTYFNYEAQQDKSGLPNDRFSAERPEGSISTLTIQRTEQRDSAMYRCASSPHTDTQYFGPGTRLTVL.

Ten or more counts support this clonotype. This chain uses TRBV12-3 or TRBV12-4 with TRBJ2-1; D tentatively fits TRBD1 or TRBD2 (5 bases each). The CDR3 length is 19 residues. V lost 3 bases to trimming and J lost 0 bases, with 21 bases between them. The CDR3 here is CASSFAGTMGSNSYNEQFF. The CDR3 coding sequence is TGTGCCAGCAGTTTCGCAGGGACGATGGGTAGTAACTCCTACAATGAGCAGTTCTTC.

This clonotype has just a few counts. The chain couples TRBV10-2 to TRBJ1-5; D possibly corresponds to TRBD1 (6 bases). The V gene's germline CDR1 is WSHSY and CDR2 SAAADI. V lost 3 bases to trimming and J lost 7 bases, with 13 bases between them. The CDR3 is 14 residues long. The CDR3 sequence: CASSDGGGEQPQHF. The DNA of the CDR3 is TGCGCCAGCAGTGATGGGGGCGGAGAGCAGCCCCAGCATTTT.

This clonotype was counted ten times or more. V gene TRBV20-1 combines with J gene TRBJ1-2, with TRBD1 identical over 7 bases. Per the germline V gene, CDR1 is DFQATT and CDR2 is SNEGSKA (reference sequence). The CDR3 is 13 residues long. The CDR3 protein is CSFGTAENYGYTF. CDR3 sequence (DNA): TGCAGCTTCGGGACAGCCGAAAACTATGGCTACACCTTC.

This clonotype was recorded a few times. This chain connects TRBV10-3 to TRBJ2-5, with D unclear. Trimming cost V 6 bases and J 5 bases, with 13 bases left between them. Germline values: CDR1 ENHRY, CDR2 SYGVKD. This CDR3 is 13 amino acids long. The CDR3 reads CAISEAPVETQYF. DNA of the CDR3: TGTGCCATCAGCGAGGCCCCAGTCGAGACCCAGTACTTC.

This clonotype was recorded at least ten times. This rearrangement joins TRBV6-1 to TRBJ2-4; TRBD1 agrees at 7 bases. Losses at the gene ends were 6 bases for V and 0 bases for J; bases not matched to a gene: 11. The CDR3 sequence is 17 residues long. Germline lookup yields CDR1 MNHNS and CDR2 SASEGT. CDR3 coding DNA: TGTGCCAGCAGACTTCTACTGACAGGGAAAGCCAAAAACATTCAGTACTTC. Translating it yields CASRLLLTGKAKNIQYF.

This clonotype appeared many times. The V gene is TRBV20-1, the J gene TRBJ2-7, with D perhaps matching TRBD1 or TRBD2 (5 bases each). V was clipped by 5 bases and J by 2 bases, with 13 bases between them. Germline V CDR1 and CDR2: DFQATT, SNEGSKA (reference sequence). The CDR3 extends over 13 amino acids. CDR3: CSAFGTETYEQYF. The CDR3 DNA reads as TGCAGTGCTTTCGGGACGGAGACCTACGAGCAGTACTTC.

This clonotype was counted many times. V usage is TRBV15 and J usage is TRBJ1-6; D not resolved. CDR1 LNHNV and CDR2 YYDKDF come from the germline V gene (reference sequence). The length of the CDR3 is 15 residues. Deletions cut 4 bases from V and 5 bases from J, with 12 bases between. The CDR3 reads CATSISAENNSPLHF. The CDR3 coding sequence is TGTGCCACCAGCATATCGGCGGAGAATAATTCACCCCTCCACTTT.

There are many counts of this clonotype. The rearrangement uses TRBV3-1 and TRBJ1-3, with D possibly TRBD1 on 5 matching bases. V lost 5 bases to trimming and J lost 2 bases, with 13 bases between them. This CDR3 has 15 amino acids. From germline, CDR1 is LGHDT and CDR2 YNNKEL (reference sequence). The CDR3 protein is CASSLSTGTGNTIYF. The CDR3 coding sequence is TGTGCCAGCAGCTTAAGTACAGGAACTGGAAACACCATATATTTT.

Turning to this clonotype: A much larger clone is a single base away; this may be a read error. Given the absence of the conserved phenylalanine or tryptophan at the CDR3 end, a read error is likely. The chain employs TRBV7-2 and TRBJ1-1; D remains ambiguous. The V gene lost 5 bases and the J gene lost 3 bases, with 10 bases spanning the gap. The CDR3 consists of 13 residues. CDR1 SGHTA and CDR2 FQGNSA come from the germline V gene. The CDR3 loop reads CASSLPPYTEAFL. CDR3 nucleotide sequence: TGTGCCAGCAGCCTTCCACCGTACACTGAAGCTTTCCTT.

Here the CDR3 DNA reads TGCGCCAGCAGCCAAGAAAAGACACCCGGCACTGAAGCTTTCTTT. The encoded protein is CASSQEKTPGTEAFF. The rearrangement joins TRBV4-1 to TRBJ1-1; the D is unclear. CDR3 length: 15 amino acids. Trimming removed 0 bases at V and 4 bases at J, with 12 bases between. Germline V gives CDR1 MGHRA, CDR2 YSYEKL.

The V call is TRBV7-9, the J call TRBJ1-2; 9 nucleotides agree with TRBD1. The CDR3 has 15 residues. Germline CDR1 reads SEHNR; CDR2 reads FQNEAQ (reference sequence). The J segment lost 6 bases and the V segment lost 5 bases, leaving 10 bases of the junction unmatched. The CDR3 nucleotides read TGTGCCAGCAGCCTTGCCCGTGGGGACAGGGATGGCTACACCTTC. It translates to CASSLARGDRDGYTF.

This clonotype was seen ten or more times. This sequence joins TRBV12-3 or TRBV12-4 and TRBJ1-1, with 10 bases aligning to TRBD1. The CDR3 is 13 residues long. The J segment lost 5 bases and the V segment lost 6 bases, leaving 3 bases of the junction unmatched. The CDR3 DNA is TGTGCCAGCAGGTGGACAGGGGGAACTGAAGCTTTCTTT. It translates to CASRWTGGTEAFF.

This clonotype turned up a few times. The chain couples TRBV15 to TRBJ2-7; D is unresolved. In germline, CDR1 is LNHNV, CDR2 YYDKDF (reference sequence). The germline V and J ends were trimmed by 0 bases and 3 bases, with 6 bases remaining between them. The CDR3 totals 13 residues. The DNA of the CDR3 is TGTGCCACCAGCAGAGAACAACGCTACGAGCAGTACTTC. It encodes CATSREQRYEQYF.

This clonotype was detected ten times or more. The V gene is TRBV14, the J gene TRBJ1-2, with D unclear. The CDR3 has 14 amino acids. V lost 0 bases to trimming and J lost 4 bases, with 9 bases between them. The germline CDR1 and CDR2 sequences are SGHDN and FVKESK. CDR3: CASSQEAAGYGYTF. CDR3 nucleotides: TGTGCCAGCAGCCAAGAGGCCGCGGGCTATGGCTACACCTTC.

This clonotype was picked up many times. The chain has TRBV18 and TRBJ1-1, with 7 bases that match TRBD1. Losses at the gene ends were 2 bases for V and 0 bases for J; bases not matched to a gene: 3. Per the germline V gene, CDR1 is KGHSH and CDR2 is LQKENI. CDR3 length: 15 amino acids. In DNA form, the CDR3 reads TGTGCCAGCTCACCATGGACAGGATTGAACACTGAAGCTTTCTTT. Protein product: CASSPWTGLNTEAFF.

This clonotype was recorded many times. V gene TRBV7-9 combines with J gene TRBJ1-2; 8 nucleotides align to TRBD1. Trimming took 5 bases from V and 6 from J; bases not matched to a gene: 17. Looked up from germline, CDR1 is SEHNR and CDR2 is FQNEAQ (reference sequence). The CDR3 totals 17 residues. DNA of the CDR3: TGTGCCAGCAGCCGAACCGCGTCTCCATCGACAGGGGATGGCTACACCTTC. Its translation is CASSRTASPSTGDGYTF.

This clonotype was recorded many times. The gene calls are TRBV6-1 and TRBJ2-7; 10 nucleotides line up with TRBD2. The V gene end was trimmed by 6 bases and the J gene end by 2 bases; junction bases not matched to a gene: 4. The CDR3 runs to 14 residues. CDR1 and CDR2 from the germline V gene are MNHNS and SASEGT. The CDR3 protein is CASRPSGRPYEQYF. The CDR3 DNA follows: TGTGCCAGCAGGCCTAGCGGGAGACCCTACGAGCAGTACTTC.

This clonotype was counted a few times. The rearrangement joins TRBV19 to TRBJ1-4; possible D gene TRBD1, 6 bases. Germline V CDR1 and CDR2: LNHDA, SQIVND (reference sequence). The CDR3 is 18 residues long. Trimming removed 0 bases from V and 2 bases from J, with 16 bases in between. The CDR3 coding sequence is TGTGCCAGTAGTATAGAGAAGGGGGTCCAGGGGACTAATGAAAAACTGTTTTTT. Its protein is CASSIEKGVQGTNEKLFF. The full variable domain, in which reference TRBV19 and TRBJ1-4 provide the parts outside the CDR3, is DGGITQSPKYLFRKEGQNVTLSCEQNLNHDAMYWYRQDPGQGLRLIYYSQIVNDFQKGDIAEGYSVSREKKESFPLTVTSAQKNPTAFYLCASSIEKGVQGTNEKLFFGSGTQLSVL.

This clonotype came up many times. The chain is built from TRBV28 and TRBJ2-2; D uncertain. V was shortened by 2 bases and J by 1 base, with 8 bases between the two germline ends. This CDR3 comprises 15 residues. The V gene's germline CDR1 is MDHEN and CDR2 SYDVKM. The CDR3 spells CASSLIELNTGELFF. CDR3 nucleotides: TGTGCCAGCAGTTTAATAGAATTGAACACCGGGGAGCTGTTTTTT.

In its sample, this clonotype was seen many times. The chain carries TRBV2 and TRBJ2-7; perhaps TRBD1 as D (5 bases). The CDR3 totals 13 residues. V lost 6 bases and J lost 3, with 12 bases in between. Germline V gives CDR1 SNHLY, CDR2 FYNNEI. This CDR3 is CASRTASFYEQYF. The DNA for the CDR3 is TGTGCCAGCAGGACAGCTTCCTTCTACGAGCAGTACTTC.

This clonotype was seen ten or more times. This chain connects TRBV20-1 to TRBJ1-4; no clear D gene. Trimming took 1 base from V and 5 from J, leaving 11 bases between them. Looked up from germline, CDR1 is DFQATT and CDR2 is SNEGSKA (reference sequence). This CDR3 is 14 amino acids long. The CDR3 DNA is TGCAGTGCTAGAGCGGCAGGCCTGAATGAAAAACTGTTTTTT. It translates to CSARAAGLNEKLFF.

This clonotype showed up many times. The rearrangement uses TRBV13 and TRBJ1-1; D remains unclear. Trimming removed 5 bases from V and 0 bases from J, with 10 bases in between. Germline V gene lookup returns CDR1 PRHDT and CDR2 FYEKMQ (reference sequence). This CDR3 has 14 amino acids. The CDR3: CASSPEGLNTEAFF. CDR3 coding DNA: TGTGCCAGCAGCCCCGAAGGTCTGAACACTGAAGCTTTCTTT. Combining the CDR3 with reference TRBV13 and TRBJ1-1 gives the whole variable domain AAGVIQSPRHLIKEKRETATLKCYPIPRHDTVYWYQQGPGQDPQFLISFYEKMQSDKGSIPDRFSAQQFSDYHSELNMSSLELGDSALYFCASSPEGLNTEAFFGQGTRLTVV.

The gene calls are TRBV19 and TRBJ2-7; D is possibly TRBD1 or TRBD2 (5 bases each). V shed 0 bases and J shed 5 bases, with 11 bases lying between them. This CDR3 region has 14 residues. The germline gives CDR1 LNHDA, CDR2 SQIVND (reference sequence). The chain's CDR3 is CASSIDQGTNEQYF. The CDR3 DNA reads TGTGCCAGTAGTATAGATCAAGGGACCAACGAGCAGTACTTC.

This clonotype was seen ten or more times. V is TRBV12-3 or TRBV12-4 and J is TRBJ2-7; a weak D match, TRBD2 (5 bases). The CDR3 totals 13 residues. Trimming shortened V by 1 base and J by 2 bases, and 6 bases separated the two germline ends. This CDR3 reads CASSLDGTYEQYF. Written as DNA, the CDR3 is TGTGCCAGCAGTTTAGACGGGACCTACGAGCAGTACTTC.

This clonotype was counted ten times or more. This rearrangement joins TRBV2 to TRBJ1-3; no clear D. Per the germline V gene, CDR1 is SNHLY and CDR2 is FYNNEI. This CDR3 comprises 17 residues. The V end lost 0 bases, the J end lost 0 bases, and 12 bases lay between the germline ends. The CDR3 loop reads CASSEANIRISGNTIYF. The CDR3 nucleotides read TGTGCCAGCAGTGAAGCTAATATACGGATCTCTGGAAACACCATATATTTT.